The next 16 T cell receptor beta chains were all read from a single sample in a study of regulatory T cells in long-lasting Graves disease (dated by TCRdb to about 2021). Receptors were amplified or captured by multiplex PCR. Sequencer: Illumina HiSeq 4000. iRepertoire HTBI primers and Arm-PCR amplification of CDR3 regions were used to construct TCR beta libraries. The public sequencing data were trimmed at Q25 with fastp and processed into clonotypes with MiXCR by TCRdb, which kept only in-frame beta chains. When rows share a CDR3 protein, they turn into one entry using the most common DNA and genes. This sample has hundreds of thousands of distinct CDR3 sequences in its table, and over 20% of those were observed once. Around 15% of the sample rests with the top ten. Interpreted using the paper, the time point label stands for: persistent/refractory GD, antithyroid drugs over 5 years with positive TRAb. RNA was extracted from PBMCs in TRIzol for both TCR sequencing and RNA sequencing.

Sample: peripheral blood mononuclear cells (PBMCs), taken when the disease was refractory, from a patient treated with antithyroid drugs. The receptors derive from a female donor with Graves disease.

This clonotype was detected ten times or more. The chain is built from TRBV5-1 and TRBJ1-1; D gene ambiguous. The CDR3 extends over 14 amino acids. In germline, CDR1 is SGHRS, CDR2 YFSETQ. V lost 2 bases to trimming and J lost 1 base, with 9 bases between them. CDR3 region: CASSLGQQNTEAFF. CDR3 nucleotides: TGCGCCAGCAGCTTAGGCCAGCAGAACACTGAAGCTTTCTTT.

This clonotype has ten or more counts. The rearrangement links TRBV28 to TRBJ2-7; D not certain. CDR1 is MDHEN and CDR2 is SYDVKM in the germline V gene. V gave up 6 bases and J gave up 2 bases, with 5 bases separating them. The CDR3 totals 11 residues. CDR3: CASRMAYEQYF. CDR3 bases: TGTGCCAGCAGGATGGCCTACGAGCAGTACTTC.

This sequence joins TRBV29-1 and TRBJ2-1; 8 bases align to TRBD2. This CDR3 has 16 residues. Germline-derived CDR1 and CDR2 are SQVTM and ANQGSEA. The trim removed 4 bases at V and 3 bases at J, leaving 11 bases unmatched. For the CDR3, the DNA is TGCAGCGTTGGACTAGCGCGAACTGGTCTCTACAATGAGCAGTTCTTC. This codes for CSVGLARTGLYNEQFF.

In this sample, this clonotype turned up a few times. The CDR3 here is CSAREGQWAGGYEQYF. DNA for the CDR3: TGCAGTGCTAGAGAGGGCCAGTGGGCGGGCGGCTACGAGCAGTACTTC. This sequence joins TRBV20-1 and TRBJ2-7; tentatively, D is TRBD2 (5 bases). CDR3 size: 16 residues. V was trimmed by 0 bases and J by 3 bases, leaving 18 bases between them. Germline-derived CDR1 and CDR2 are DFQATT and SNEGSKA (reference sequence).

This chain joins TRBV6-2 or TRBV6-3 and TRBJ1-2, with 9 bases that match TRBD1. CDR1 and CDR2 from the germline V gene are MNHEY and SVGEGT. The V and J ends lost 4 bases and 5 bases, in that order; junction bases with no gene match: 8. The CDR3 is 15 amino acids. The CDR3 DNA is TGTGCCAGCAGTTCCGGGACAGGGCGGAAATATGGCTACACCTTC. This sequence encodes CASSSGTGRKYGYTF.

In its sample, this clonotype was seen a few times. The CDR3 protein is CANTRQGASPQHF. CDR3 nucleotide sequence: TGTGCCAACACCCGACAGGGTGCTTCGCCCCAGCATTTT. This rearrangement joins TRBV2 to TRBJ1-5; TRBD1 matches at 7 bases. Trimming removed 10 bases from V and 9 bases from J; junction bases left unmatched: 12. The CDR3 is 13 residues long. CDR1 is SNHLY, CDR2 FYNNEI, per germline.

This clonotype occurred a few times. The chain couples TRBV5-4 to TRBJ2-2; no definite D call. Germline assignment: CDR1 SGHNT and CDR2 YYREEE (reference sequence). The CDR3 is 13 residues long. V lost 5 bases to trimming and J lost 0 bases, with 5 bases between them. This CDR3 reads CASRYANTGELFF. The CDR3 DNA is TGTGCCAGCAGATACGCGAACACCGGGGAGCTGTTTTTT.

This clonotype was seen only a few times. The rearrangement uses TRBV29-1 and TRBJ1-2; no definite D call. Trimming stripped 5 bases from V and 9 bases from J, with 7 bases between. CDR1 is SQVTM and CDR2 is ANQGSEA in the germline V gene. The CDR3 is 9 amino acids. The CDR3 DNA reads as TGCAGCGTTCCGGGGAGCTACACCTTC. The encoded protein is CSVPGSYTF.

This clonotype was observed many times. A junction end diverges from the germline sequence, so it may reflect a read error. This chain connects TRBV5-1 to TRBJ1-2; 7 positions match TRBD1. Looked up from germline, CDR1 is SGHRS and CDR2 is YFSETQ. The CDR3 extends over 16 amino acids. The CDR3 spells CASSPEYVQGGYGYTF. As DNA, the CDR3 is TGTGCCAGCAGCCCTGAGTACGTGCAGGGGGGCTATGGCTACACCTTC.

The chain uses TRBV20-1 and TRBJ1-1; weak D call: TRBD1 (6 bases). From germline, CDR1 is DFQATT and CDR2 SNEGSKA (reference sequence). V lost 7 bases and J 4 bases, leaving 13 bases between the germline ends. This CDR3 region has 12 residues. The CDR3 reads CSVAGEVTEAFF. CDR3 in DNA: TGCAGTGTCGCAGGGGAGGTCACTGAAGCTTTCTTT.

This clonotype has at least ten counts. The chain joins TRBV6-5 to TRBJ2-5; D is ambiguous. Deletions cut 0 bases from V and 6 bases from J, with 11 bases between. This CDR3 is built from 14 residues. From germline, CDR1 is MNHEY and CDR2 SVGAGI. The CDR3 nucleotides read TGTGCCAGCAGTTACTCGATGCTCGCGAAGACCCAGTACTTC. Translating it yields CASSYSMLAKTQYF.

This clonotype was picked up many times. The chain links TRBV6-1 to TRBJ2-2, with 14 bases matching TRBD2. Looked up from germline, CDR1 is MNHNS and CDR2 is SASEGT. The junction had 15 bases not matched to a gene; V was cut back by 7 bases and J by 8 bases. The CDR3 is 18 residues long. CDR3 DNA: TGTGCCAGCATAAGCCCACCCGGGACTAGCGGGAGATTAGGGGAGCTGTTTTTT. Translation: CASISPPGTSGRLGELFF.

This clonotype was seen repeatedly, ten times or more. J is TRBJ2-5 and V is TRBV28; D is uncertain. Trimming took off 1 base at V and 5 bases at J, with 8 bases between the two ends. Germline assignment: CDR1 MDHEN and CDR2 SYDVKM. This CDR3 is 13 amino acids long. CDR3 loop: CASSLSGTETQYF. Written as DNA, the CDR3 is TGTGCCAGCAGTTTATCGGGCACGGAGACCCAGTACTTC.

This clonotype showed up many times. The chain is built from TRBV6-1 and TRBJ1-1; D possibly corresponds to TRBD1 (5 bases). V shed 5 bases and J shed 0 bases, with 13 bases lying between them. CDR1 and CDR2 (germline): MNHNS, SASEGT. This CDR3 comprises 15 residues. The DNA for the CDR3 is TGTGCCAGCAGTAGTCGACAGCGGTTGAACACTGAAGCTTTCTTT. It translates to CASSSRQRLNTEAFF.

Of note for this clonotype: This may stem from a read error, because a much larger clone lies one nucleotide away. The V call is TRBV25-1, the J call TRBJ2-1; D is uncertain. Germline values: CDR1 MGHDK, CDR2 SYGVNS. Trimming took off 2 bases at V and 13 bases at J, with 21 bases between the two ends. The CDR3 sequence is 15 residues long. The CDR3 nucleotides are TGTGCCAGCAGTGAAGAGAGAAAGAACCAAGAGACCCAGTTCTTC. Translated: CASSEERKNQETQFF.

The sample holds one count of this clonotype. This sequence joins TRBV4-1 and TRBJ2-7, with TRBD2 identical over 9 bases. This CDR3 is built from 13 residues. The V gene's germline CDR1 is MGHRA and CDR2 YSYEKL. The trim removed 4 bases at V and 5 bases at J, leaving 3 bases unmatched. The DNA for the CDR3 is TGCGCCAGCAGCCTCCTAGCGGGAAACGAGCAGTACTTC. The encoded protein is CASSLLAGNEQYF.